This is a list of T cell receptor beta chains from one sample in a study of neurological immune-mediated disorders. TCRdb re-called the 5' RACE reads with MiXCR, one entry per CDR3 protein. The data show tens of thousands of distinct CDR3 sequences, with around 4.8% seen just once and 7% to 9.5% held by the top ten. The sample comprised CD4+ T cells from blood. These receptors all come from a young man in good health. Each CDR3 is given with its conserved first and last residue.

J gene,V gene,CDR3 protein
TRBJ2-1,TRBV5-1,CASSLLPPLRPNEQFF
TRBJ1-1,TRBV10-3,CAISEGRLSQERNTEAFF
TRBJ2-6,TRBV11-2,CASEGRSGANVLTF
TRBJ1-3,TRBV12-3/TRBV12-4,CASRPNGNTIYF
TRBJ1-1,TRBV27,CASRAWRNTEAFF
TRBJ1-3,TRBV5-4,CASSSDSGNTIYF
TRBJ2-3,TRBV3-1,CASSQGLRFIDTQYF
TRBJ2-6,TRBV5-1,CASSSKGGSGANVLTF
TRBJ1-1,TRBV7-3,CASSPRGIGEAFF
TRBJ1-5,TRBV27,CASSPANGRSNQPQHF
TRBJ1-2,TRBV19,CASSIQDYGYTF
TRBJ1-2,TRBV6-6,CASSKTGSGGYTF
TRBJ1-5,TRBV3-1,CASSQITGSPQHF
TRBJ1-6,TRBV3-1,CASSQVDGNSPLHF
TRBJ1-3,TRBV7-8,CASGGSSGNTIYF
TRBJ2-7,TRBV18,CASSAGQGNEQYF
TRBJ2-2,TRBV6-2/TRBV6-3,CASSYSLGQPNTGELFF
TRBJ1-5,TRBV20-1,CSALGATDAQHF
TRBJ2-7,TRBV9,CASSVGLLDEQYF
TRBJ2-1,TRBV3-1,CASSLSSGGVVEQFF
TRBJ2-1,TRBV24-1,CATSDSGASGGANNEQFF
TRBJ1-2,TRBV29-1,CSVEDGKTYGYTF
TRBJ2-3,TRBV12-3/TRBV12-4,CASSYGGAGDTQYF
TRBJ2-2,TRBV5-1,CASSSKAGANTGELFF
TRBJ2-5,TRBV5-1,CASSGRLAGEETQYF
TRBJ2-4,TRBV7-2,CASSPSFLDIQYF
TRBJ2-7,TRBV18,CASSTQGALAYEQYF
TRBJ1-2,TRBV20-1,CSASAGDLYGYTF
TRBJ1-1,TRBV20-1,CSARPGSGHTEAFF
TRBJ2-2,TRBV5-1,CASSGMTENTGELFF
TRBJ2-5,TRBV11-2,CASTAQETQYF
TRBJ2-1,TRBV14,CASSPRGHNEQFF
TRBJ2-1,TRBV18,CASSPGLDNEQFF
TRBJ2-3,TRBV5-5,CASSSGGSTDTQYF
TRBJ2-7,TRBV5-5,CASIQDRALGEQYF
TRBJ1-2,TRBV20-1,CSARLTGVVFNGYTF
TRBJ2-5,TRBV3-1,CASSQALGRGGKTQYF
TRBJ1-1,TRBV27,CASSSLLRQNTEAFF
TRBJ2-2,TRBV5-6,CASSLPSGDKNTGELFF
TRBJ1-1,TRBV12-3/TRBV12-4,CASSLRNLNTEAFF
TRBJ1-2,TRBV9,CASSQGQGVYGYTF
TRBJ2-7,TRBV10-3,CAIRGGSYEQYF
TRBJ1-1,TRBV4-2,CASSQEGAPGDMNTEAFF
TRBJ2-1,TRBV6-6,CASSYRQERGDEQFF
TRBJ1-1,TRBV5-1,CASSFILGEGTEAFF
TRBJ1-2,TRBV2,CASSGPNPGGYTF
TRBJ1-1,TRBV19,CASTDLGSLNTEAFF
TRBJ1-4,TRBV5-1,CASSLEGQTNEKLFF
TRBJ2-5,TRBV6-1,CASSEGIGIETQYF